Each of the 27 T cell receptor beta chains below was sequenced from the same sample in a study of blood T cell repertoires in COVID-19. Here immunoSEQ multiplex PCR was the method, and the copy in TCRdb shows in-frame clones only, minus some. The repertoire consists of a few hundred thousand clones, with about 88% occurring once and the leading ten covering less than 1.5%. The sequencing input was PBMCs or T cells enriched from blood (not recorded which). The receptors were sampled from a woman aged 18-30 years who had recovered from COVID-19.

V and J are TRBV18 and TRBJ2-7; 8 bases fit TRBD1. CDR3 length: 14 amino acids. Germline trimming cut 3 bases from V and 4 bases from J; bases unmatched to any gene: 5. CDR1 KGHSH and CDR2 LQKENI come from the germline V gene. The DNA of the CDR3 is TGTGCCAGCTCACCGCCGGGACAGGCTTACGAGCAGTACTTC. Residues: CASSPPGQAYEQYF.

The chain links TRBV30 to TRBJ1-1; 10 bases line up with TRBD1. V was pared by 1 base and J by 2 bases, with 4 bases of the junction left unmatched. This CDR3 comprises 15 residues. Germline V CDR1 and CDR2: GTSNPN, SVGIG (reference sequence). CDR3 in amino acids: CAWSDMTGGNTEAFF. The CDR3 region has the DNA TGTGCCTGGAGTGATATGACAGGGGGCAACACTGAAGCTTTCTTT.

The CDR3, as DNA: TGTGCCAGCAGCTTAAGGGACACCCACTCCTACAATGAGCAGTTCTTC. Translated: CASSLRDTHSYNEQFF. The V call is TRBV7-9, the J call TRBJ2-1; TRBD1 is a possible D gene (6 bases). Germline-derived CDR1 and CDR2 are SEHNR and FQNEAQ (reference sequence). With 2 bases removed from V and 0 bases from J, the gap between germline ends came to 11 bases. The CDR3 spans 16 residues.

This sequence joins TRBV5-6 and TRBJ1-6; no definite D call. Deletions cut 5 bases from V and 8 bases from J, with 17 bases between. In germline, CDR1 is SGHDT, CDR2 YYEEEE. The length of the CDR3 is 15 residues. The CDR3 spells CASRSAWTQDSPLHF. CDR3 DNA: TGTGCCAGCAGGTCGGCGTGGACTCAGGATTCACCCCTCCACTTT. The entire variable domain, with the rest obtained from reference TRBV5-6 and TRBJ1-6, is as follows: DAGVTQSPTHLIKTRGQQVTLRCSPKSGHDTVSWYQQALGQGPQFIFQYYEEEERQRGNFPDRFSGHQFPNYSSELNVNALLLGDSALYLCASRSAWTQDSPLHFGNGTRLTVT.

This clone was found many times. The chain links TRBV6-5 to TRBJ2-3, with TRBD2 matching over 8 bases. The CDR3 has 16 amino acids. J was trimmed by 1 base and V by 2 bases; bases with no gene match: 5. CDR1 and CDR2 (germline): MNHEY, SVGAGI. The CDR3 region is CASSYAGGDGTDTQYF. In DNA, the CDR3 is TGTGCCAGCAGTTACGCGGGGGGCGACGGCACAGATACGCAGTATTTT.

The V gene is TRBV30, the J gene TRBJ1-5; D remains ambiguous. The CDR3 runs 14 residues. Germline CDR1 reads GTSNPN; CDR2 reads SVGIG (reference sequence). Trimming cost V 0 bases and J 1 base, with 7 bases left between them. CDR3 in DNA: TGTGCCTGGAGTGTATGGGAGAGCAATCAGCCCCAGCATTTT. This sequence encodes CAWSVWESNQPQHF.

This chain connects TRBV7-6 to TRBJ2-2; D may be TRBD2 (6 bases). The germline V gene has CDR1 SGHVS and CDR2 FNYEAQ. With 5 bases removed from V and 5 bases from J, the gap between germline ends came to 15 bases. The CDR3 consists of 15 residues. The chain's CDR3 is CASSATPGRTGELFF. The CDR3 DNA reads TGTGCCAGCAGCGCAACCCCGGGGAGGACCGGGGAGCTGTTTTTT.

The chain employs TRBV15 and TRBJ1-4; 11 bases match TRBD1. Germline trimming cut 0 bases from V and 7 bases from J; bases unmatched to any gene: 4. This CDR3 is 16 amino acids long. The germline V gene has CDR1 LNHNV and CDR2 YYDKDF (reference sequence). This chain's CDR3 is CATSRERGTGGEKLFF. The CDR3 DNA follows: TGTGCCACCAGCAGAGAGAGGGGGACAGGGGGTGAAAAACTGTTTTTT.

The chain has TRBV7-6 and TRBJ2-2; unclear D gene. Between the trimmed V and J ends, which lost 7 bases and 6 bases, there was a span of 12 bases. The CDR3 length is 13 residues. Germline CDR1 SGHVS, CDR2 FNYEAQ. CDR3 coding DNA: TGTGCCAGCACCCAAGCCGGGTCCGGGGAGCTGTTTTTT. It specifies CASTQAGSGELFF.

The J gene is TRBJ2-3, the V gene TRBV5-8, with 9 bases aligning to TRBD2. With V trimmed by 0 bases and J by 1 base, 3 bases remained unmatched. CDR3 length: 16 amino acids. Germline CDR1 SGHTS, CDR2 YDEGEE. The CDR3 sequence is CASSLVERGGTDTQYF. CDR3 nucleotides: TGTGCCAGCAGCTTGGTGGAGCGGGGGGGCACAGATACGCAGTATTTT. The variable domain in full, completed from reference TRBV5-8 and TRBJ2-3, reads EAGVTQSPTHLIKTRGQQATLRCSPISGHTSVYWYQQALGLGLQFLLWYDEGEERNRGNFPPRFSGRQFPNYSSELNVNALELEDSALYLCASSLVERGGTDTQYFGPGTRLTVL.

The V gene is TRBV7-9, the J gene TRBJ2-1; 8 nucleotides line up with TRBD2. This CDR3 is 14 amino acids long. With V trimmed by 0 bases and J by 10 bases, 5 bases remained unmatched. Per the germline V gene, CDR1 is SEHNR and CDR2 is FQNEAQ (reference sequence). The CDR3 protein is CASSLAGGAYEQFF. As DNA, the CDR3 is TGTGCCAGCAGCTTAGCCGGGGGGGCTTACGAGCAGTTCTTC.

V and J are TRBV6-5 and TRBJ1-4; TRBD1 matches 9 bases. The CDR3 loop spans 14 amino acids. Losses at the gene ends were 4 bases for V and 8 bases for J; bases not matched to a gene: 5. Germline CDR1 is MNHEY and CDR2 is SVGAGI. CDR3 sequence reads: CASSSEGQGEKLFF. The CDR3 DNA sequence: TGTGCCAGCAGTTCAGAGGGACAGGGCGAAAAACTGTTTTTT.

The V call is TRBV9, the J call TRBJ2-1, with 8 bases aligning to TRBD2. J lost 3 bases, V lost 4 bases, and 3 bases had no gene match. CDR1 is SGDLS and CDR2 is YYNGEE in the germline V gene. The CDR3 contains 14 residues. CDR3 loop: CASSPGTSYNEQFF. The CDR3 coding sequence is TGTGCCAGCAGCCCCGGGACTAGCTACAATGAGCAGTTCTTC.

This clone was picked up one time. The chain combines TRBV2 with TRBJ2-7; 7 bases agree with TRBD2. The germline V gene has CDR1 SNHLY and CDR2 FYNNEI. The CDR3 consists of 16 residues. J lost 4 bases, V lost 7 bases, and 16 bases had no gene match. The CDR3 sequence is CASIEGRGLDFYEQYF. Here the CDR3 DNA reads TGTGCCAGCATCGAAGGAAGAGGACTAGATTTTTACGAGCAGTACTTC.

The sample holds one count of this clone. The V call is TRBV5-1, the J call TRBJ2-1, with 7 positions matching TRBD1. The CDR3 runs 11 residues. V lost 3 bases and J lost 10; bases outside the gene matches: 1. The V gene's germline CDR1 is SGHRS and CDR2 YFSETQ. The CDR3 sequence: CASSWDREQFF. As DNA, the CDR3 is TGCGCCAGCAGCTGGGACAGAGAGCAGTTCTTC.

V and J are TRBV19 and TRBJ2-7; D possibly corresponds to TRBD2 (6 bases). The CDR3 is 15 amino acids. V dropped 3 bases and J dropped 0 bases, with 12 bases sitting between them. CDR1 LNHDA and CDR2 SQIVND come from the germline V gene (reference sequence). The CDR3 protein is CASSMGGESSYEQYF. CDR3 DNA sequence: TGTGCCAGTAGTATGGGCGGGGAGAGCTCCTACGAGCAGTACTTC.

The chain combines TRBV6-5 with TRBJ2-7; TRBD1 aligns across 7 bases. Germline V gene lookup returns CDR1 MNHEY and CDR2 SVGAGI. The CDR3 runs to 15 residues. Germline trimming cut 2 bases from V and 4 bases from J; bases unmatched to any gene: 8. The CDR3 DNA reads TGTGCCAGCAGTTACCCCGGGAAGGGGGCATACGAGCAGTACTTC. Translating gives CASSYPGKGAYEQYF.

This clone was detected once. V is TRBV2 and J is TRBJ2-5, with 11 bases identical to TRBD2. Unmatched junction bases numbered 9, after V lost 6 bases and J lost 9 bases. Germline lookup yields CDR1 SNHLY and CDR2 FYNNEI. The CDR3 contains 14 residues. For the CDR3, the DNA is TGTGCCAGCAGGACTAGCGGGGACCCAACGCCCCAGTACTTC. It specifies CASRTSGDPTPQYF.

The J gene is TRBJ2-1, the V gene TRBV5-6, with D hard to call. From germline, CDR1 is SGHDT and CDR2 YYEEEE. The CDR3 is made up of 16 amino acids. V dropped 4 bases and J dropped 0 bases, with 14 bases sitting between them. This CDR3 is CASSTLQIHSYNEQFF. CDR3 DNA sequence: TGTGCCAGCAGCACGCTCCAGATCCACTCCTACAATGAGCAGTTCTTC.

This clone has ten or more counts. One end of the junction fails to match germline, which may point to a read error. CDR3 nucleotide sequence: TGTGCTAGCAGCTTAGGGATAGGACGGGGAGATGAGCAGTTCTTC. Amino acids: CASSLGIGRGDEQFF. The V and J genes are TRBV7-7 and TRBJ2-1; D is perhaps TRBD2 (5 bases). The CDR3 length is 15 residues. Germline loops: CDR1 SSHAT, CDR2 FNYEAQ (reference sequence). Full variable domain (remainder filled in from reference TRBV7-7 and TRBJ2-1): GAGVSQSPRYKVTKRGQDVTLRCDPISSHATLYWYQQALGQGPEFLTYFNYEAQPDKSGLPSDRFSAERPEGSISTLTIQRTEQRDSAMYRCASSLGIGRGDEQFFGPGTRLTVL.

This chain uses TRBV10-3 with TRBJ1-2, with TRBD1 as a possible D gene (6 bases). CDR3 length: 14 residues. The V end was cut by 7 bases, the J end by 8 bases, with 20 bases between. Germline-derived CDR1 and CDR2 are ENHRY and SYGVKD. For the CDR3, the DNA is TGTGCCATCAAGGGGCCCGACAGGATGTGGGGCTACACCTTC. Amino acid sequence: CAIKGPDRMWGYTF.

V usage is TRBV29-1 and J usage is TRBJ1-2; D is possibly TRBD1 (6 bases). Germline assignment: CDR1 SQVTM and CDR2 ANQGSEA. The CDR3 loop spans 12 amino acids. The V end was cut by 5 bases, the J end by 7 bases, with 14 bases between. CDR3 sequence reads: CSVPGRGGGYTF. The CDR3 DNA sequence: TGCAGCGTTCCGGGCAGAGGGGGTGGCTACACCTTC.

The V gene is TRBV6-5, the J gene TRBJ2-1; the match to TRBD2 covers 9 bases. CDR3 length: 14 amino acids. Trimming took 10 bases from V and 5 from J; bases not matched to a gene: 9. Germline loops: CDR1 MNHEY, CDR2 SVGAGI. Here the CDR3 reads CATAGLATHNEQFF. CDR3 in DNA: TGTGCCACCGCGGGACTAGCCACACACAATGAGCAGTTCTTC.

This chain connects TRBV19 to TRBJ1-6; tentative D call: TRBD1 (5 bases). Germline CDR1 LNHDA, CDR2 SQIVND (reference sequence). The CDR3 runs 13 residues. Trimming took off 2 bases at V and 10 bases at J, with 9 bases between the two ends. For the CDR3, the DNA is TGTGCCAGTAGTATATGGGGGGAATCACCCCTCCACTTT. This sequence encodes CASSIWGESPLHF.

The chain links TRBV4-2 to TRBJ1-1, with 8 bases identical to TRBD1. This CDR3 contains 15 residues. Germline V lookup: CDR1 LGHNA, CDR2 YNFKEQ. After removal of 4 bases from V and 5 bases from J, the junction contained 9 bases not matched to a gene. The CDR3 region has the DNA TGTGCCAGCAGCCTTCGGACAGGGCAGAATACTGAAGCTTTCTTT. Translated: CASSLRTGQNTEAFF.

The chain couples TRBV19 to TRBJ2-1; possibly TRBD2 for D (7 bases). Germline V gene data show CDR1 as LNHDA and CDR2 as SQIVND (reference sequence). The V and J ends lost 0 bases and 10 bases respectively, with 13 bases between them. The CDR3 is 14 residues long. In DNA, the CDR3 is TGTGCCAGTAGTATAGATGGCGGGGGCCCGGAGCAGTTCTTC. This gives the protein CASSIDGGGPEQFF.

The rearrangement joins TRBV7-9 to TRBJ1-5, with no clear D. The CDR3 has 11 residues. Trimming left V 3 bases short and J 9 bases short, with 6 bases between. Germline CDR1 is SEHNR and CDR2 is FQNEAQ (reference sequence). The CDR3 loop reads CASSFGGPQHF. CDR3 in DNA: TGTGCCAGCAGCTTCGGTGGGCCCCAGCATTTT.